Listed below are T cell receptor beta chains from one sample, sequenced in a study of cytomegalovirus exposure and HLA in healthy donors. The method was immunoSEQ multiplex PCR; TCRdb's version includes in-frame clones alone and lacks a portion of them. The data hold tens of thousands of clones, with roughly three quarters observed a single time. Sequencing used PBMCs. The receptors derive from a woman younger than 45 in good health and CMV-seronegative. Each CDR3 is given with its conserved first and last residue. D genes are given only for firm matches. The listing skips clone size in some rows; elsewhere it reads once, few, many or a size class.

>TRBV14|few|TRBJ2-3|TRBD2
CASSQGLAGEFTDTQYF
TGTGCCAGCAGCCAAGGCCTAGCGGGGGAGTTCACAGATACGCAGTATTTT
>TRBV2|.|TRBJ2-1|TRBD1
CASTWGGTGNHEQFF
TGTGCCAGCACATGGGGCGGGACAGGGAATCATGAGCAGTTCTTC
>TRBV9|.|TRBJ1-2|.
CASSVAYQGDGYTF
TGTGCCAGCAGCGTCGCATACCAGGGTGATGGCTACACCTTC
>TRBV7-9|few|TRBJ2-2|TRBD1
CASSDRAVNTGELFF
TGTGCCAGCAGCGACAGGGCAGTAAACACCGGGGAGCTGTTTTTT
>TRBV12-5|.|TRBJ1-1|TRBD1
CASGPGQLNTEAFF
TGTGCTAGTGGACCGGGACAGCTGAACACTGAAGCTTTCTTT
>TRBV5-1|.|TRBJ1-1|.
CASSLQGSSYGTEAFF
TGCGCCAGCAGCTTGCAGGGGTCTAGCTATGGCACTGAAGCTTTCTTT
>TRBV18|.|TRBJ1-5|.
CASSPSNREPQHF
TGTGCCAGCTCACCCTCAAACAGGGAGCCCCAGCATTTT
>TRBV5-1|.|TRBJ1-1|TRBD1
CASGTGVDTEAFF
TGCGCCAGCGGGACAGGGGTGGACACTGAAGCTTTCTTT
>TRBV10-3|.|TRBJ2-5|TRBD2
CAISGGLAGFQETQYF
TGTGCCATCAGCGGGGGACTAGCGGGGTTCCAAGAGACCCAGTACTTC
>TRBV6-1|.|TRBJ1-2|TRBD1
CASRTGQDAVTGYTF
TGTGCCAGCAGAACAGGACAGGACGCAGTTACCGGCTACACCTTC
>TRBV6-5|.|TRBJ2-3|.
CASSYSGASGTDTQYF
TGTGCCAGCAGTTACTCGGGCGCTAGCGGCACAGATACGCAGTATTTT
>TRBV4-3|.|TRBJ2-2|TRBD2
CASSQDRLAGGLFSGELFF
TGCGCCAGCAGCCAAGATAGACTAGCGGGGGGGCTGTTTAGCGGGGAGCTGTTTTTT
>TRBV7-2|.|TRBJ1-6|TRBD1
CASSLGTVVNSPLHF
TGTGCCAGCAGCTTGGGGACAGTGGTTAATTCACCCCTCCACTTT
>TRBV25-1|.|TRBJ2-4|TRBD2
CASSEYKGGTKNIQYF
TGTGCCAGCAGTGAATATAAGGGAGGGACCAAAAACATTCAGTACTTC
>TRBV4-1|.|TRBJ2-3|TRBD2
CASSHRPSGPDTQYF
TGCGCCAGCAGCCACCGCCCTAGCGGACCAGATACGCAGTATTTT
>TRBV15|.|TRBJ2-5|TRBD1
CATSRERTGRETQYF
TGTGCCACCAGCAGAGAAAGGACAGGGCGAGAGACCCAGTACTTC
>TRBV27|once|TRBJ2-3|TRBD2
CASSLLPAGDGTDTQYF
TGTGCCAGCAGTTTACTACCAGCGGGAGATGGCACAGATACGCAGTATTTT
>TRBV7-2|.|TRBJ2-3|TRBD2
CASSREAGAKDTQYF
TGTGCCAGCAGCCGGGAAGCGGGAGCTAAAGATACGCAGTATTTT
>TRBV15|.|TRBJ2-5|TRBD1
CATSRERTGRETQYF
TGTGCCACCAGCAGAGAAAGGACAGGGCGGGAGACCCAGTACTTC
>TRBV30|.|TRBJ2-7|.
CAWKPTGAYEQYF
TGTGCCTGGAAGCCGACAGGCGCCTACGAGCAGTACTTC
>TRBV5-1|.|TRBJ1-1|.
CASSKLQNTEAFF
TGCGCCAGCAGCAAACTGCAGAACACTGAAGCTTTCTTT
>TRBV6-5|.|TRBJ2-1|.
CASIPSRVTEFF
TGTGCCAGCATCCCCTCCCGGGTTACGGAGTTCTTC
>TRBV7-2|few|TRBJ2-3|TRBD1
CASSTGTGTDTQYF
TGTGCCAGCAGCACAGGGACAGGGACAGATACGCAGTATTTT
>TRBV13|.|TRBJ1-2|.
CASSSRRGWNGYTF
TGTGCCAGCAGCTCCAGAAGGGGTTGGAATGGCTACACCTTC
>TRBV29-1|.|TRBJ1-1|.
CSVTQGPGWTEAFF
TGCAGCGTGACTCAGGGGCCGGGTTGGACTGAAGCTTTCTTT
>TRBV10-3|.|TRBJ1-4|TRBD1
CAISKGQGREKLFF
TGTGCCATCAGCAAGGGACAGGGTAGGGAAAAACTGTTTTTT
>TRBV2|.|TRBJ1-6|.
CASSEATDSNSPLHF
TGTGCCAGCTCAGAAGCGACGGATTCCAATTCACCCCTCCACTTT
>TRBV27|.|TRBJ2-6|.
CASSSGANVLTF
TGTGCCAGCTCTTCTGGGGCCAACGTCCTGACTTTC
>TRBV6-5|.|TRBJ2-1|TRBD2
CASSLTSGTEFF
TGTGCCAGCAGTTTGACTAGCGGGACTGAGTTCTTC
>TRBV19|.|TRBJ1-3|.
CASSMGADGNTIYF
TGTGCCAGTAGTATGGGGGCTGACGGAAACACCATATATTTT
>TRBV7-9|.|TRBJ2-1|TRBD2
CASSPGGSGYNEQFF
TGTGCCAGCAGCCCCGGGGGGAGCGGTTACAATGAGCAGTTCTTC
>TRBV6-1|few|TRBJ2-5|.
CASRQRRLRETQYF
TGTGCCAGCAGACAAAGGAGGCTGCGGGAGACCCAGTACTTC
>TRBV11-2|.|TRBJ1-4|TRBD1
CASSLPGQGKLFF
TGTGCCAGCAGCTTACCCGGACAGGGCAAACTGTTTTTT
>TRBV4-1|.|TRBJ1-3|.
CASNQVMGNTIYF
TGCGCCAGCAACCAAGTAATGGGAAACACCATATATTTT
>TRBV5-1|.|TRBJ2-2|TRBD2
CASSPLAGGPTGELFF
TGCGCCAGCAGCCCACTAGCGGGAGGGCCTACCGGGGAGCTGTTTTTT
>TRBV19|once|TRBJ1-1|.
CASSIGGKSGEAFF
TGTGCCAGTAGTATAGGAGGAAAGTCGGGTGAAGCTTTCTTT
>TRBV7-3|few|TRBJ2-1|TRBD2
CASSLTPSGYNEQFF
TGTGCCAGCAGCTTAACACCTAGCGGCTACAATGAGCAGTTCTTC
>TRBV5-4|.|TRBJ2-5|TRBD2
CASSYGGAGQETQYF
TGTGCCAGCAGCTACGGGGGGGCAGGGCAAGAGACCCAGTACTTC
>TRBV4-3|once|TRBJ1-5|TRBD1
CASSQDRDSYQPQHF
TGCGCCAGCAGCCAAGACCGGGACAGTTATCAGCCCCAGCATTTT
>TRBV5-1|.|TRBJ1-1|.
CASGGSDTEAFF
TGCGCCTCGGGCGGGTCTGACACTGAAGCTTTCTTT
>TRBV18|.|TRBJ2-2|.
CASSKRASGELFF
TGTGCCAGCTCGAAGCGGGCGTCCGGGGAGCTGTTTTTT
>TRBV19|.|TRBJ2-3|TRBD2
CASSFRSTSGGRTDTQYF
TGTGCCAGTAGTTTCCGCTCGACTAGCGGGGGCCGCACAGATACGCAGTATTTT
>TRBV10-3|.|TRBJ1-1|TRBD1
CAISEEGGHTEAFF
TGTGCCATCAGTGAGGAAGGGGGCCACACTGAAGCTTTCTTT
>TRBV14|few|TRBJ1-4|.
CASSQVTGNEKLFF
TGTGCCAGCAGCCAAGTGACGGGAAATGAAAAACTGTTTTTT
>TRBV7-9|.|TRBJ1-6|.
CASSSTGSSYNSPLHF
TGTGCCAGCAGCTCCACGGGAAGCTCCTATAATTCACCCCTCCACTTT
>TRBV13|.|TRBJ1-1|TRBD1
CASSSRYIPGQGNTEAFF
TGTGCCAGCAGCTCCAGATATATACCGGGACAGGGAAACACTGAAGCTTTCTTT
>TRBV5-6|.|TRBJ2-1|.
CASSLLPAGGRNEQFF
TGTGCCAGCAGCTTGTTACCCGCCGGCGGTCGTAATGAGCAGTTCTTC
>TRBV7-9|.|TRBJ1-1|.
CASSLGTPNTEAFF
TGTGCCAGCAGCCTCGGGACACCGAACACTGAAGCTTTCTTT
>TRBV6-6|.|TRBJ1-5|.
CASRTLSNQPQHF
TGTGCCAGCCGGACACTTAGCAATCAGCCCCAGCATTTT
>TRBV12-5|once|TRBJ1-2|TRBD1
CASGLAGWTGGERGNYGYTF
TGTGCTAGTGGTTTGGCAGGGTGGACAGGGGGCGAACGGGGGAACTATGGCTACACCTTC
>TRBV7-9|.|TRBJ1-5|.
CASSSGLNSNQPQHF
TGTGCCAGCAGCTCCGGACTGAATAGCAATCAGCCCCAGCATTTT
>TRBV7-7|.|TRBJ2-1|.
CASSLDQGFYNEQFF
TGTGCCAGCAGCTTAGACCAGGGATTCTACAATGAGCAGTTCTTC